This T cell receptor beta chain was sequenced during a study of T cells after yellow fever vaccination. TCRdb reanalysed the 5' RACE reads using MiXCR and keeps one entry per CDR3 protein. Of approximately 250,000 distinct CDR3 sequences listed, over 6.5% are singletons. A few counts support this clonotype. This CDR3 is 16 amino acids long. The V and J ends lost 0 bases and 2 bases, in that order; junction bases with no gene match: 4. Germline CDR1 DFQATT, CDR2 SNEGSKA (reference sequence). The TCR was taken from a man aged 25 to 45 who received the YFV17D yellow fever vaccine. This chain links TRBV20-1 with TRBJ2-5; 12 bases fit TRBD2. The starting material was CD4+ T cells sorted from PBMCs, obtained on the day of the yellow fever booster vaccination. The CDR3: CSARDPLAGGQETQYF. The CDR3 DNA follows: TGCAGTGCTAGAGATCCACTAGCGGGAGGTCAAGAGACCCAGTACTTC.